A few counts support the clone carrying this T cell receptor (beta chain). The antigen is unknown. The record originates from a study of cytomegalovirus exposure and HLA in healthy donors. Overall study results and limits: In a later analysis, a missense DCLRE1C variant was linked to TCR beta V- and J-gene trimming. The records held CMV serostatus as the only immune exposure information. Presence/absence analyses supposed approximately even sequencing depth among donors.

Both 60 Vbeta primers and 13 Jbeta primers went into the PCR. The assay was immunoSEQ multiplex PCR, and TCRdb's table has in-frame clones only and misses some. The sample holds 150,000 or so clones; over 60% are singletons and the top ten take about 1.5%. Trimming shortened V by 1 base and J by 4 bases, and 7 bases separated the two germline ends. The CDR3 sequence is 13 residues long. Per the germline V gene, CDR1 is MGHRA and CDR2 is YSYEKL. This TCR was recovered from a woman aged 18-29 years in good health and CMV-seronegative. The chain links TRBV4-1 to TRBJ1-2; possible D gene TRBD1, 5 bases. The sequenced material came from PBMCs. As DNA, the CDR3 is TGCGCCAGCAGCCAAGGACAGTCCTATGGCTACACCTTC. Residues: CASSQGQSYGYTF.